What follows describes a single TCR beta chain. Its antigen is unknown. Base qualities are not recorded, but no much larger clone differs from it by a single base. The method behind the library was 5' RACE. The reads were generated on an Illumina HiSeq 2500. A second 7 to 11 cycle PCR used a sample-barcoded 5' primer and a J-beta primer mix. Each TCR beta cDNA molecule received a unique molecular identifier from a template-switch 5' adaptor carrying 12 random nucleotides. Each sample yielded at least 3 million CDR3-containing paired-end reads. First-strand cDNA synthesis was performed from all RNA using the Mint cDNA synthesis kit, with priming by a TRBC-specific oligonucleotide. Following uracil-DNA glycosylase treatment, a first 18-cycle PCR with universal primers M1SS and BC2_uni_R was performed on all cDNA. The authors processed their data as follows. Each sample was normalized by randomly selecting 1 million high-quality reads, each carrying a distinct molecular identifier. Reads with shared molecular identifiers were discarded instead of being binned into consensus sequences. CDR3 identification, clonotype clustering and error correction used MiTCR with a Q25 quality threshold and the strictest error-elimination algorithm. A nonparametric unseen species model with Euler transformation was used to estimate lower-bound total TCR beta diversity. TCRdb took the public reads, trimmed them with fastp at Q25, ran MiXCR for clone calling and kept in-frame beta chains. Each CDR3 protein appears once, grouped with its most common genes and DNA. It is TCRdb's table, rather than the study itself, that gives the V and J calls and clone size. For this sample the table gives about 620,000 distinct CDR3 sequences, of which roughly 20% were detected only once. The ten largest clonotypes hold around 3.4% of the sample.

This sample stems from a study of blood T cells in healthy people across ages (dated by TCRdb to between 2014 and 2017). With respect to the entire study: In model experiments, roughly one uniquely barcoded TCR beta cDNA molecule per two T cells was captured by template switching. To avoid experimental bias, donors of different ages were distributed randomly across sequencing lanes. To track age-related changes in TCR beta repertoire diversity, the study relied on deep sequencing normalized with unique cDNA molecular identifiers. Using the same blood draw, the study looked at two additional independent replicas of 1 million unique cDNA reads for two donors, one aged 18 to 30 and the other aged 80 or older. Donors were grouped into four age groups: young (average roughly 16 years), middle-aged (39), aged (over 55) and long-lived (approximately 81).

Broader findings and caveats from the paper: The CMV infection status of donors was not known, potentially confounding age-related changes in expanded clonotypes. Estimates of total diversity based on one million sequenced T cells were considered lower bounds and underestimates. There was a strong correlation between observed TCR beta diversity and the percentage of naive T cells measured by flow cytometry. The long-lived group showed more naive CD4+ T cells, fewer expanded clones and increased TCR diversity than the aged group, suggesting age selection. Conclusive comparison of naive and antigen-experienced compartments was prevented by the profiling of bulk unsorted PBMCs. Observed TCR beta diversity per million T cells fell roughly linearly with age, and a significant reduction was already apparent by age approximately 40.

The donors were under 40 Caucasian individuals from Russia, aged roughly 6 to 100 years, who were systemically healthy. Each donor gave approximately 9.3 milliliters of peripheral blood, collected into EDTA-treated Vacutainer tubes. Ficoll-Paque density-gradient centrifugation was used to isolate PBMCs, with at least 6.5 million per sample. Total RNA was extracted from PBMCs with Trizol reagent, with at least 5 micrograms obtained per sample. The percentages of naive CD45RAhigh/CD27high T cells were determined by flow cytometry on a PBMC aliquot from every donor. CDR1 and CDR2 (MNHNS, SASEGT) derive from the germline V gene. At the junction V is shortened by 6 bases and J by 0 bases; bases outside the gene matches: 8. The CDR3 covers 17 residues, taking in both the cysteine and the phenylalanine. This entry keeps only the CDR3 DNA: 51 bases, framed from base 1.

Sequences were obtained from blood. The sequence joins TRBV6-1 to TRBJ2-7, and 13 bases in between align with TRBD2. This receptor was taken from a man aged 70 or older in good health. CDR3 region: CASSRLAGGDTSYEQYF. At the DNA level, the sequence is TGTGCCAGCAGCAGACTAGCGGGAGGTGACACCTCCTACGAGCAGTACTTC.